A selection of T cell receptor beta chains follows, all from one sample in a study of control samples from healthy donors and cancer patients. TCRdb keeps only in-frame clones here, not all; method: immunoSEQ multiplex PCR. The table has 64,000 or so clones, roughly nine tenths seen once. The specimen was PBMCs. Receptors originate from a man between 40 and 49 years old with colorectal cancer. Each CDR3 is given with its conserved first and last residue. Fields, in order: V gene, clone size, J gene, D gene, CDR3 DNA, CDR3 protein. D genes are given only for firm matches. Where a row states a size, it is once, few, many or the class of an expanded clone; other rows omit it.

>TRBV18|-|TRBJ1-1|-
TGTGCCAGCTCACCACCTAAGGTAGTCGGGAACACTGAAGCTTTCTTT
CASSPPKVVGNTEAFF
>TRBV14|-|TRBJ2-1|TRBD2
TGTGCCAGCAGCCAAGCTGCGTTGGGCGGGGGGCGGGGGGGCCACAATGAGCAGTTCTTC
CASSQAALGGGRGGHNEQFF
>TRBV30|-|TRBJ1-6|-
TGTGCCTGGAGAAGGCCCCCCACAGGGACACCCCTCCACTTT
CAWRRPPTGTPLHF
>TRBV3-1/TRBV3-2|-|TRBJ1-2|-
TGTGCCAGCAGCCAAGGTTCTAGCAGAAGCTATGGCTACACCTTC
CASSQGSSRSYGYTF
>TRBV7-9|-|TRBJ2-3|TRBD1
TGTGCCAGCGAAACAAGAAAGACAGGGCCCTTGGGTCATACGCAGTATTTT
CASETRKTGPLGHTQYF
>TRBV7-9|-|TRBJ2-3|-
TGTGCCAGCAGCTTAGTTGCGACAGGAGGGCAGTATTTT
CASSLVATGGQYF
>TRBV27|-|TRBJ2-2|-
TGTGCCAGCAGTTCTACCATTACTTTGGCGGGCACCGGGGAGCTGTTTTTT
CASSSTITLAGTGELFF
>TRBV9|-|TRBJ2-1|TRBD2
TGTGCCAGCAGCGTAGTCGGGGGGTCCTACAATGAGCAGTTCTTC
CASSVVGGSYNEQFF
>TRBV5-1|few|TRBJ1-4|-
TGCGCCAGCAGCAACCGGGACACGCGAACAACTAATGAAAAACTGTTTTTT
CASSNRDTRTTNEKLFF
>TRBV7-3|-|TRBJ2-7|-
TGTGCCAGCAGCCCTGGGGGAAGTAAGTCCTACGAGCAGTACTTC
CASSPGGSKSYEQYF
>TRBV6-5|-|TRBJ1-2|TRBD1
TGTGCCAGCAGGGAGGACAGGACCGCCTATGGCTACACCTTC
CASREDRTAYGYTF
>TRBV11-2|-|TRBJ2-1|TRBD2
TGTGCCAGCAGCTCATCTAGCGGGGGGGGAGTATACAATGAGCAGTTCTTC
CASSSSSGGGVYNEQFF
>TRBV18|-|TRBJ2-1|TRBD2
TGTGCCAGCTCACCAAGGAGCGGGGGGGCCAGTAATGAGCAGTTCTTC
CASSPRSGGASNEQFF
>TRBV30|-|TRBJ2-1|TRBD2
TGTGCCTGGATGGGCAGGGGGACTAGCGGGAAGTTCTTC
CAWMGRGTSGKFF
>TRBV18|-|TRBJ2-7|-
TGTGCCAGCTCCGGCGGGACCGGAACCTACGAGCAGTACTTC
CASSGGTGTYEQYF
>TRBV9|-|TRBJ1-3|-
TGTGCCAGCAGCGTAGGGCCGACATACTCTGGAAACACCATATATTTT
CASSVGPTYSGNTIYF
>TRBV19|-|TRBJ2-2|-
TGTGCCAGTAGTTCCGGGACAACTCTCACCGGGGAGCTGTTTTTT
CASSSGTTLTGELFF
>TRBV30|-|TRBJ2-6|-
TGTGCCTGGAGTGTAAGTGGTGGCGCCGGGGCCAACGTCCTGACTTTC
CAWSVSGGAGANVLTF
>TRBV7-8|-|TRBJ2-7|-
TGTGCCAGCAGCTCCTTGTTAGGATCCACCTACGAGCAGTACTTC
CASSSLLGSTYEQYF
>TRBV29-1|-|TRBJ1-1|-
TGCAGCTTTTCAAGGGGGAACACTGAAGCTTTCTTT
CSFSRGNTEAFF
>TRBV21-1|-|TRBJ1-1|-
TGTGCCAGCAGCAAAGGGAGCCCACAGGGGAACACTGAAGCTTTCTTT
CASSKGSPQGNTEAFF
>TRBV19|-|TRBJ1-5|-
TGTGCCAGTAGTTTCCTGGAGGGTCGTAGTCAGCCCCAGCATTTT
CASSFLEGRSQPQHF
>TRBV30|few|TRBJ1-1|-
TGTGCCTGGAGTGCAGTCCGGGGCACTGAAGCTTTCTTT
CAWSAVRGTEAFF
>TRBV11-3|-|TRBJ1-3|TRBD1
TGTGCCAGCAGCTTCCTCGGGACAGAGTCTGGAAACACCATATATTTT
CASSFLGTESGNTIYF
>TRBV14|-|TRBJ2-5|-
TGTGCCAGCTCGGTCATTCGGGGGCCACAGGAGACCCAGTACTTC
CASSVIRGPQETQYF
>TRBV12-3/TRBV12-4|once|TRBJ2-7|-
TGTGCCAGCAGTTTGGCCGCTGGGGAGCAGTACTTC
CASSLAAGEQYF
>TRBV30|-|TRBJ2-3|TRBD2
TGTGCCTGGAGTGGACTAGCGGGGTTCACAGATACGCAGTATTTT
CAWSGLAGFTDTQYF
>TRBV4-1|once|TRBJ1-2|-
TGCGCCAGCAGCCAAAAGGGGACCGCCCTCTCAGCTAACTATGGCTACACCTTC
CASSQKGTALSANYGYTF
>TRBV18|-|TRBJ1-2|-
TGTGCCAGCTCATACGACTTGAGGCTGTTAACTAACTATGGCTACACCTTC
CASSYDLRLLTNYGYTF
>TRBV7-2|-|TRBJ2-5|-
TGTGCCAGCAGCTTAGATTGGGGATTATGGGAGACCCAGTACTTC
CASSLDWGLWETQYF
>TRBV3-1/TRBV3-2|-|TRBJ2-1|TRBD2
TGTGCCAGCAGCCATTATGGCGGGGGGGCCCCTGAGCAGTTCTTC
CASSHYGGGAPEQFF
>TRBV7-9|-|TRBJ2-5|TRBD2
TGTGCCAGCAGCCTGACTAGCGGGGCCGAGACCCAGTACTTC
CASSLTSGAETQYF
>TRBV28|-|TRBJ1-3|-
TGTGCCAGCAGTTTGACAGGTGGAAACACCATATATTTT
CASSLTGGNTIYF
>TRBV19|-|TRBJ2-1|-
TGTGCCAGTACAGGGGGGGAGCACAATGAGCAGTTCTTC
CASTGGEHNEQFF
>TRBV18|-|TRBJ1-5|-
TGTGCCAGCTCACCAACAGGAGGGGGCAATCAGCCCCAGCATTTT
CASSPTGGGNQPQHF
>TRBV6-5|-|TRBJ1-6|-
TGTGCCAGCACCCCACAGGTCGTTAATTCACCCCTCCACTTT
CASTPQVVNSPLHF
>TRBV19|few|TRBJ1-5|TRBD1
TGTGCCAGTGGGGGGGACAGGGGCTCTCAGCCCCAGCATTTT
CASGGDRGSQPQHF
>TRBV6-5|-|TRBJ2-3|-
TGTGCCAGCAGTTACTCACACGGCACAGATACGCAGTATTTT
CASSYSHGTDTQYF
>TRBV7-3|-|TRBJ2-1|TRBD2
TGTGCCAGCCGCGGTCCGGGGGGGGAATACAATGAGCAGTTCTTC
CASRGPGGEYNEQFF
>TRBV14|-|TRBJ1-1|-
TGTGCCAGCAGCCCGAACGACTGGAACACTGAAGCTTTCTTT
CASSPNDWNTEAFF
>TRBV7-9|-|TRBJ1-2|TRBD1
TGTGCCAGCAGCTCACAGGGGGCCGGCTATGGCTACACCTTC
CASSSQGAGYGYTF
>TRBV4-2|-|TRBJ1-2|-
TGTGCCAGCAGCCCTTCCGGGGTCTCCTATGGCTACACCTTC
CASSPSGVSYGYTF
>TRBV4-2|-|TRBJ2-5|TRBD2
TGTGCCAGCAGCCAAGACCTAGCGGGGGGGCGGGTAACAGAGACCCAGTACTTC
CASSQDLAGGRVTETQYF
>TRBV7-3|-|TRBJ1-6|-
TGTGCCAGCAGCTTAATGTGGAATACACCCCTCCACTTT
CASSLMWNTPLHF
>TRBV6-6|-|TRBJ2-5|TRBD1
TGTGCCAGCAGCCCGGACAGGGTAGAGACCCAGTACTTC
CASSPDRVETQYF
>TRBV7-3|-|TRBJ2-7|TRBD1
TGTGCCAGCAGCTTAGTTGGGACAGGGGACGAGCAGTACTTC
CASSLVGTGDEQYF
>TRBV7-3|-|TRBJ2-1|TRBD1
TGTGCCAGCAGCTACCGGGACAGGGGCGGGAATGAGCAGTTCTTC
CASSYRDRGGNEQFF
>TRBV6-6|-|TRBJ2-1|TRBD2
TGTGCCAGCAGTGGGGGGGTACAGGCCGCCCGCAATGAGCAGTTCTTC
CASSGGVQAARNEQFF
>TRBV14|-|TRBJ1-2|-
TGTGCCAGCAGCCAAGGACAGAACTATGGCTACACCTTC
CASSQGQNYGYTF
>TRBV4-1|-|TRBJ2-5|TRBD1
TGCGCCAGCAGCCAAGACCTACAGGGGAGTTGGGGGACCCAGTACTTC
CASSQDLQGSWGTQYF
>TRBV12-3/TRBV12-4|-|TRBJ1-6|TRBD1
TGTGCCAGCAGGAAACAGGGGGTTTCACCCCTCCACTTT
CASRKQGVSPLHF
>TRBV2|-|TRBJ1-6|TRBD1
TGTGCCAGCAGTGCAACGAGTGGGACAGGGTCAAATTCACCCCTCCACTTT
CASSATSGTGSNSPLHF
>TRBV30|-|TRBJ2-5|TRBD2
TGTGCCTGGGGACGACTGACAGCGGGGGGACGAGAGACCCAGTACTTC
CAWGRLTAGGRETQYF
>TRBV10-3|once|TRBJ1-1|-
TGTGCTATCAGTGAGTCAGGGAACACTGAAGCTTTCTTT
CAISESGNTEAFF
>TRBV2|-|TRBJ1-6|-
TGTGCCACCCAGCCAGGAGGAGGAGGATCACCCCTCCACTTT
CATQPGGGGSPLHF
>TRBV18|once|TRBJ1-5|-
TGTGCCAGCTCACCCTGGGCAAGAAGGCCCCAGCATTTT
CASSPWARRPQHF
>TRBV13|-|TRBJ2-1|TRBD2
TGTGCCAGCACGGGACTAGCGGGGGGCCACTCCTACAATGAGCAGTTCTTC
CASTGLAGGHSYNEQFF
>TRBV6-2/TRBV6-3|-|TRBJ1-2|-
TGTGCCAGCAGTTACTCGTTTCGACTCAATGGCTACACCTTC
CASSYSFRLNGYTF
>TRBV29-1|once|TRBJ1-1|-
TGCAGCGGGTCCGGGACTATATCCCCCGGCACTGAAGCTTTCTTT
CSGSGTISPGTEAFF